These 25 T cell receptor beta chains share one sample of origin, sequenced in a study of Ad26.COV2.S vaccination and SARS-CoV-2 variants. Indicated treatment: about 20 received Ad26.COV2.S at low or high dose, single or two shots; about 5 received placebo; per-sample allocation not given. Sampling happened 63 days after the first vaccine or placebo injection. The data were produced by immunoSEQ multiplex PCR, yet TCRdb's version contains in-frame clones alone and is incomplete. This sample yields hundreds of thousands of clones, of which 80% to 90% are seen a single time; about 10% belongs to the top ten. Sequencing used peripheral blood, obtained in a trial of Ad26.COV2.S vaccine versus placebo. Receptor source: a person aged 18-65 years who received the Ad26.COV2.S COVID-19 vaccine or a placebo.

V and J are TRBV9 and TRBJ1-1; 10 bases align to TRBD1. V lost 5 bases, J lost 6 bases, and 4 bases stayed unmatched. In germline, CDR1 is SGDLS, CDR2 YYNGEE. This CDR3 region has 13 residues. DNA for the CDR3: TGTGCCAGCAGGGGACAGGGGAGTTCTGAAGCTTTCTTT. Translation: CASRGQGSSEAFF.

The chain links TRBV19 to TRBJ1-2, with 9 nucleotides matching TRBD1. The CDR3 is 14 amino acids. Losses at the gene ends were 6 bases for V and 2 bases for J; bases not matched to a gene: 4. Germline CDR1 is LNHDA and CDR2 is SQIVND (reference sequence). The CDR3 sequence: CASSPGTGNYGYTF. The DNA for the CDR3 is TGTGCCAGTAGCCCCGGGACAGGGAACTATGGCTACACCTTC.

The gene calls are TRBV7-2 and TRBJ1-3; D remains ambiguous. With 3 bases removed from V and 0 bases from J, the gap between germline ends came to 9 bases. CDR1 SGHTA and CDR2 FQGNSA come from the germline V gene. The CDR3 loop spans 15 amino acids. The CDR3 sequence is CASSLRFASGNTIYF. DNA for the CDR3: TGTGCCAGCAGCTTGAGATTTGCCTCTGGAAACACCATATATTTT.

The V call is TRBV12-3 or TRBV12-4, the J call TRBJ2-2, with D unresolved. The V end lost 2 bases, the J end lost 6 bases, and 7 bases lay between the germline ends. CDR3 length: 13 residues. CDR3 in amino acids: CASSLRVAGELFF. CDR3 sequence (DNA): TGTGCCAGCAGTTTAAGGGTCGCCGGGGAGCTGTTTTTT.

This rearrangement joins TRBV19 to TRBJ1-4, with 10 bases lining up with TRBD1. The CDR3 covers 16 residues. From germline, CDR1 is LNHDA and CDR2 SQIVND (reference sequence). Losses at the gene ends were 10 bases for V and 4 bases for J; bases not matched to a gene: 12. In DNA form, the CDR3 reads TGTGCCACCAGGACAGGGGGGAGCATCGGTAATGAAAAACTGTTTTTT. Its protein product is CATRTGGSIGNEKLFF.

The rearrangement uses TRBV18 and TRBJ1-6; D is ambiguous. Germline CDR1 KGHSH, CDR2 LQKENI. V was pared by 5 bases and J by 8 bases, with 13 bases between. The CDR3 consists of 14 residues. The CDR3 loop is CASSSTGGDSPLHF. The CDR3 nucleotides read TGTGCCAGCTCATCGACCGGAGGCGATTCACCCCTCCACTTT.

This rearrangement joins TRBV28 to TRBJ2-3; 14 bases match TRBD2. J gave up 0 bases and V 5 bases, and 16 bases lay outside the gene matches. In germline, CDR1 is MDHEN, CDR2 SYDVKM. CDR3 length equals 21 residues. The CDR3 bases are TGTGCCAGCAGTCCTGCCCGGGGACTAGCGGGAGAGGGCGAAAGCACAGATACGCAGTATTTT. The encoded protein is CASSPARGLAGEGESTDTQYF.

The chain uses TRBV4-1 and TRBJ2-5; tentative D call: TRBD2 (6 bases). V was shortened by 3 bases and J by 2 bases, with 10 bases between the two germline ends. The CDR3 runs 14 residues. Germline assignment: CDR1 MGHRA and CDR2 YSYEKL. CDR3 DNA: TGCGCCAGCAGCCAGGGCGGGAATCAAGAGACCCAGTACTTC. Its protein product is CASSQGGNQETQYF.

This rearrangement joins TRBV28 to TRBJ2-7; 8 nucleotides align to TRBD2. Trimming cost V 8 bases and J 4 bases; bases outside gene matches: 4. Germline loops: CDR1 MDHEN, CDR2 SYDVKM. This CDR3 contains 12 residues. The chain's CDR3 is CASEIAGYEQYF. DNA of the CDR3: TGTGCCAGCGAAATAGCGGGGTACGAGCAGTACTTC.

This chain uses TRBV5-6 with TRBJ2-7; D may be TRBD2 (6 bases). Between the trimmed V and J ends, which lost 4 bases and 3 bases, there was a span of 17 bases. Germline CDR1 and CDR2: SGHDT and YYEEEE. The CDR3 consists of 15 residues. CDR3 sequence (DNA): TGTGCCAGCAGCCCGGAGGGAGAGGTCGTCTACGAGCAGTACTTC. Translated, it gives CASSPEGEVVYEQYF.

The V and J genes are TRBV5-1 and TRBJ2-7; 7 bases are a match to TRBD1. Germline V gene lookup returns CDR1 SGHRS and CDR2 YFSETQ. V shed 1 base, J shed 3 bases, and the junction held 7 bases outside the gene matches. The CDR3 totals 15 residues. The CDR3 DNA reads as TGCGCCAGCAGCTTGAGACAGGGCGAAATCTACGAGCAGTACTTC. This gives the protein CASSLRQGEIYEQYF.

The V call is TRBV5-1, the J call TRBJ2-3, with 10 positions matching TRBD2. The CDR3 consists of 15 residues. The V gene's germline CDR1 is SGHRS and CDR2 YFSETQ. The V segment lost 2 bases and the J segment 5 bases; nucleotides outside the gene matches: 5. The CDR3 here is CASSFLAGEGDTQYF. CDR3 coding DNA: TGCGCCAGCAGCTTTCTAGCGGGAGAAGGAGATACGCAGTATTTT. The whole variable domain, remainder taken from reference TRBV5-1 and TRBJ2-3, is KAGVTQTPRYLIKTRGQQVTLSCSPISGHRSVSWYQQTPGQGLQFLFEYFSETQRNKGNFPGRFSGRQFSNSRSEMNVSTLELGDSALYLCASSFLAGEGDTQYFGPGTRLTVL.

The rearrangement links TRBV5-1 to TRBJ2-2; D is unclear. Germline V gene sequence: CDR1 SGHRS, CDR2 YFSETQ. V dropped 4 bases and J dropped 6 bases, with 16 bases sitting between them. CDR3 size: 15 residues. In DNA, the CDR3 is TGCGCCAGCAGCCTCCGGGTAGCTGCCCCCGGGGAGCTGTTTTTT. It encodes CASSLRVAAPGELFF.

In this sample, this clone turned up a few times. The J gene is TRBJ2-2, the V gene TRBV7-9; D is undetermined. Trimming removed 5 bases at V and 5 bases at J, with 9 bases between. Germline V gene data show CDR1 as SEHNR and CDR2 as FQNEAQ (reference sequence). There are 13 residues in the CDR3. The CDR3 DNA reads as TGTGCCAGCAGCGCCGGCTGGACCGGGGAGCTGTTTTTT. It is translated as CASSAGWTGELFF. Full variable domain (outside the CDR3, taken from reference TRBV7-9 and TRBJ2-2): DTGVSQNPRHKITKRGQNVTFRCDPISEHNRLYWYRQTLGQGPEFLTYFQNEAQLEKSRLLSDRFSAERPKGSFSTLEIQRTEQGDSAMYLCASSAGWTGELFFGEGSRLTVL.

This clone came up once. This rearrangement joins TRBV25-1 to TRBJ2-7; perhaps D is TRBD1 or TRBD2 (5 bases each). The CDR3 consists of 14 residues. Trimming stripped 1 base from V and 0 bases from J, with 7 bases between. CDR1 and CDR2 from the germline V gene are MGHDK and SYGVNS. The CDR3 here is CASSEWGSSYEQYF. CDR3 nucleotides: TGTGCCAGCAGTGAATGGGGGAGCTCCTACGAGCAGTACTTC.

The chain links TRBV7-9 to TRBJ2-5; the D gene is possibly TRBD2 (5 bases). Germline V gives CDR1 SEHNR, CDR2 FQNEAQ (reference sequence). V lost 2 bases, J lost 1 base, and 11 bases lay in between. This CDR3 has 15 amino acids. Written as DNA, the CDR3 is TGTGCCAGCAGCTTAACCCCCCGGGGCCAAGAGACCCAGTACTTC. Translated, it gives CASSLTPRGQETQYF.

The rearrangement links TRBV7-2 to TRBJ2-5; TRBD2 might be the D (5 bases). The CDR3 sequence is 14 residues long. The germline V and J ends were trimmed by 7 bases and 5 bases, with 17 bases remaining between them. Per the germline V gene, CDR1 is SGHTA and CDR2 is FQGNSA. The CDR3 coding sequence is TGTGCCAGCAACCTAGTCGGGGTTGGGGAGACCCAGTACTTC. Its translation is CASNLVGVGETQYF.

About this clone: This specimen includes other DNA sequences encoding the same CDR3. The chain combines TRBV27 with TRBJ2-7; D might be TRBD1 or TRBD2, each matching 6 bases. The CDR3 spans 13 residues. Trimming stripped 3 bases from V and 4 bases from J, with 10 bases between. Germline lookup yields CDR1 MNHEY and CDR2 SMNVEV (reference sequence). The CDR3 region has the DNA TGTGCCAGCAGTTTCGGGGGCTCATACGAGCAGTACTTC. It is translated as CASSFGGSYEQYF.

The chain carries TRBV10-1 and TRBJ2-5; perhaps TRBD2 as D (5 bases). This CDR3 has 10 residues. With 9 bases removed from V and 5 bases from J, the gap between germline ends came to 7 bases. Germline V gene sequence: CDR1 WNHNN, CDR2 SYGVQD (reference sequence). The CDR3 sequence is CARTTETQYF. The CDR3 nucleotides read TGCGCCAGGACTACGGAGACCCAGTACTTC.

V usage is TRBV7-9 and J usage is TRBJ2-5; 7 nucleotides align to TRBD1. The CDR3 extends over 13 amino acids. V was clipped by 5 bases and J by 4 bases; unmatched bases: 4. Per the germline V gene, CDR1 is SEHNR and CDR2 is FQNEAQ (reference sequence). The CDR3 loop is CASSQDRVETQYF. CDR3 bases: TGTGCCAGCAGCCAAGACAGGGTAGAGACCCAGTACTTC.

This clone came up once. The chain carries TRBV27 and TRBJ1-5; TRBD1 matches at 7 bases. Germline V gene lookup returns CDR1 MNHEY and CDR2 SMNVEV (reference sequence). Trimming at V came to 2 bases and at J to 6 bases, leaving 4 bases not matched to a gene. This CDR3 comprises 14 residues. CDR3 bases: TGTGCCAGCAGTTTAAGAGGGGGCAGTCAGCCCCAGCATTTT. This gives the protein CASSLRGGSQPQHF.

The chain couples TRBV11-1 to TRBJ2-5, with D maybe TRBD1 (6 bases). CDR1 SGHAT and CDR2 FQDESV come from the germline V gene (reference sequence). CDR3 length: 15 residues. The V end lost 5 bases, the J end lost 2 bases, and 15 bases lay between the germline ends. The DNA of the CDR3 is TGTGCCAGCAGCACAATGGTAGGGGGACAAGAGACCCAGTACTTC. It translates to CASSTMVGGQETQYF. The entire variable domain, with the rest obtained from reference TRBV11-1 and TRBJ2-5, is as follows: EAEVAQSPRYKITEKSQAVAFWCDPISGHATLYWYRQILGQGPELLVQFQDESVVDDSQLPKDRFSAERLKGVDSTLKIQPAELGDSAMYLCASSTMVGGQETQYFGPGTRLLVL.

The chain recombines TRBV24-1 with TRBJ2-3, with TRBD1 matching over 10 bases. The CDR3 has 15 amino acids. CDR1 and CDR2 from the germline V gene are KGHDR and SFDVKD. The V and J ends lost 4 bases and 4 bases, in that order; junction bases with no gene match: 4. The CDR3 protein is CATSDRDRGPDTQYF. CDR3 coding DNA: TGTGCCACCAGTGACCGGGACAGGGGTCCAGATACGCAGTATTTT.

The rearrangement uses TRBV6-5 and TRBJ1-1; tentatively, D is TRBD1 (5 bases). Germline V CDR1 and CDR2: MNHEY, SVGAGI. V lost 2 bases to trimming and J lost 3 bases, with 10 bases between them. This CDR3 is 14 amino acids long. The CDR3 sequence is CASSYEGRDTEAFF. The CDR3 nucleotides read TGTGCCAGCAGTTACGAGGGGAGAGACACTGAAGCTTTCTTT.

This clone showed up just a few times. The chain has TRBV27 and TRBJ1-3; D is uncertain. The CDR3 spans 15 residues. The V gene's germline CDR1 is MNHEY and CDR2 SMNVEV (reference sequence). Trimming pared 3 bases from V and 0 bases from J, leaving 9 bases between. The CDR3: CASSFSPASGNTIYF. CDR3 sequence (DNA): TGTGCCAGCAGTTTTTCCCCTGCCTCTGGAAACACCATATATTTT.